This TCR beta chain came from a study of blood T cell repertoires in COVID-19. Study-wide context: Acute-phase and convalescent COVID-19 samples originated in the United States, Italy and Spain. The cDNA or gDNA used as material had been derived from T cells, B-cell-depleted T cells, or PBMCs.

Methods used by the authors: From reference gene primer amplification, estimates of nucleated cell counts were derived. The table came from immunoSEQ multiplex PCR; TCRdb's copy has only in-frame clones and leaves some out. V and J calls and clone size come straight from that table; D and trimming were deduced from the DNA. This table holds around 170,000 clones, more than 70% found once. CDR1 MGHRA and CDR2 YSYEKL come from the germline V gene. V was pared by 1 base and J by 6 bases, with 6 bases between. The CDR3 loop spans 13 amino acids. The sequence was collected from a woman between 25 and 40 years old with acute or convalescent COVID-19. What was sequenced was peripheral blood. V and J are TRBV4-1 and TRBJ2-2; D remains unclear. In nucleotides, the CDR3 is TGCGCCAGCAGCCAAGGAAGCCCCGGGGAGCTGTTTTTT. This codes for CASSQGSPGELFF.